The clone carrying this T cell receptor beta chain appeared a few times. Its specificity is not known. The record originates from a study of CD8 T cells in ankylosing spondylitis. Study-wide findings and caveats: In the blood and synovial fluid of reactive arthritis, some motif variants had been previously reported.

Construction of TCR beta libraries was performed using quantitative 5'-RACE with molecular barcodes. From the 5' RACE reads, TCRdb called clonotypes with MiXCR, one entry per CDR3 protein. The table shows about 140,000 distinct CDR3 sequences, with 5.5% to 7.5% occurring only once. The TCR comes from a female donor with ankylosing spondylitis or in good health (not recorded which). The sample taken for sequencing was blood, either unsorted or a sorted T cell fraction (not recorded which).

The CDR3 here is CASSSRDHSPAGGTDTQYF. The CDR3 bases are TGTGCCAGCAGCTCCCGGGACCACAGTCCCGCGGGGGGCACAGATACGCAGTATTTT. The chain carries TRBV6-1 and TRBJ2-3, with TRBD2 matching 7 bases. CDR1 MNHNS and CDR2 SASEGT come from the germline V gene. V shed 6 bases, J shed 1 base, and the junction held 19 bases outside the gene matches. CDR3 length equals 19 residues.